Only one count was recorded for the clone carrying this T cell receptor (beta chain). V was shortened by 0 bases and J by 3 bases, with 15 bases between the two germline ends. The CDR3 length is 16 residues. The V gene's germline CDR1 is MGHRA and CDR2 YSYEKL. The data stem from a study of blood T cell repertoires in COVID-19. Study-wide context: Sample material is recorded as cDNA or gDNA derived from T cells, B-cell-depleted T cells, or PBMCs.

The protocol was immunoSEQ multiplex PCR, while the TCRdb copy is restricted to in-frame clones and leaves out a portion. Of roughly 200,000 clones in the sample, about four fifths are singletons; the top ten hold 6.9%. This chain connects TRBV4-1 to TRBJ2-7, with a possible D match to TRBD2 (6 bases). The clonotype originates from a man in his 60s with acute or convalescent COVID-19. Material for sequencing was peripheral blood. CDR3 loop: CASSQDATSKGYEQYF. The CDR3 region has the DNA TGCGCCAGCAGCCAAGATGCGACTAGTAAGGGCTACGAGCAGTACTTC.